The 23 T cell receptor beta chains given below trace back to one sample, sequenced in a study of blood T cell repertoires in COVID-19. Repertoires were generated with immunoSEQ multiplex PCR, while TCRdb's copy carries only in-frame clones and drops some. The data show approximately 470,000 clones, approximately 86% seen once. The sample was PBMCs or T cells enriched from blood (not recorded which). These receptors originate from a woman younger than 35 who had recovered from COVID-19.

The chain has TRBV6-5 and TRBJ1-1; D uncertain. Deletions cut 0 bases from V and 2 bases from J, with 4 bases between. The CDR3 has 13 amino acids. Germline loops: CDR1 MNHEY, CDR2 SVGAGI. The CDR3 sequence: CASSYSRNTEAFF. CDR3 nucleotide sequence: TGTGCCAGCAGTTACTCCCGTAACACTGAAGCTTTCTTT.

This clone has a single count. V usage is TRBV19 and J usage is TRBJ1-5; D remains ambiguous. V shed 5 bases and J shed 3 bases, with 14 bases lying between them. This CDR3 contains 15 residues. CDR1 and CDR2 (germline): LNHDA, SQIVND (reference sequence). Written as DNA, the CDR3 is TGTGCCAGTAGTGGAGGCCAGGCCCTCAATCAGCCCCAGCATTTT. Translating it yields CASSGGQALNQPQHF.

This rearrangement joins TRBV5-1 to TRBJ1-1, with 8 bases lining up with TRBD1. Germline CDR1 SGHRS, CDR2 YFSETQ. The CDR3 consists of 15 residues. Losses at the gene ends were 0 bases for V and 3 bases for J; bases not matched to a gene: 4. The CDR3 DNA sequence: TGCGCCAGCAGCTTGGCAGGGGGCTGGGACACTGAAGCTTTCTTT. As protein: CASSLAGGWDTEAFF.

This chain connects TRBV30 to TRBJ1-4; D not certain. This CDR3 is 18 amino acids long. V shed 2 bases and J shed 4 bases, with 23 bases lying between them. The germline V gene has CDR1 GTSNPN and CDR2 SVGIG (reference sequence). The CDR3 coding sequence is TGTGCCTGGAGTCACAAAATTACCCTCCTCGATCTTAATGAAAAACTGTTTTTT. The encoded protein is CAWSHKITLLDLNEKLFF.

V and J are TRBV5-1 and TRBJ2-6; D is possibly TRBD2 (5 bases). CDR1 is SGHRS and CDR2 is YFSETQ in the germline V gene. V lost 0 bases to trimming and J lost 4 bases, with 11 bases between them. This CDR3 region has 16 residues. The CDR3 bases are TGCGCCAGCAGCTTGGGATCGGGGTTAGGGGCCAACGTCCTGACTTTC. Its translation is CASSLGSGLGANVLTF.

The V gene is TRBV28, the J gene TRBJ1-5; no firm D call. The length of the CDR3 is 15 residues. The V gene's germline CDR1 is MDHEN and CDR2 SYDVKM. V dropped 2 bases and J dropped 5 bases, with 13 bases sitting between them. CDR3 coding DNA: TGTGCCAGCAGTTTAATGGTAAAGGAGGATCAGCCCCAGCATTTT. Translation gives CASSLMVKEDQPQHF.

This chain connects TRBV7-8 to TRBJ1-1; 7 nucleotides align to TRBD1. Losses at the gene ends were 1 base for V and 5 bases for J; bases not matched to a gene: 1. The length of the CDR3 is 13 residues. Germline lookup yields CDR1 SGHVS and CDR2 FQNEAQ. The CDR3 sequence: CASSLGGQTEAFF. In DNA, the CDR3 is TGTGCCAGCAGCTTAGGGGGACAGACTGAAGCTTTCTTT.

The chain carries TRBV10-3 and TRBJ1-4; weak D call: TRBD1 (6 bases). V was pared by 0 bases and J by 5 bases, with 10 bases between. The CDR3 runs 15 residues. Germline lookup yields CDR1 ENHRY and CDR2 SYGVKD. CDR3 in DNA: TGTGCCATCAGTGAGTCGGGGGCAGCCAATGAAAAACTGTTTTTT. This encodes CAISESGAANEKLFF.

The chain has TRBV2 and TRBJ2-7; TRBD2 matches at 7 bases. CDR3 length equals 14 residues. V lost 6 bases and J lost 0; bases outside the gene matches: 5. In germline, CDR1 is SNHLY, CDR2 FYNNEI. The CDR3 loop reads CASRVLADSYEQYF. The CDR3 nucleotides read TGTGCCAGCAGGGTGCTAGCGGACTCCTACGAGCAGTACTTC.

The chain joins TRBV6-5 to TRBJ1-2, with D perhaps matching TRBD1 (6 bases). The CDR3 is 14 residues long. Per germline, CDR1 MNHEY and CDR2 SVGAGI. Trimming stripped 6 bases from V and 1 base from J, with 12 bases between. The CDR3 sequence: CASRAGGLNYGYTF. CDR3 in DNA: TGTGCCAGCAGAGCGGGGGGCCTTAACTATGGCTACACCTTC.

The V and J genes are TRBV19 and TRBJ2-7; perhaps TRBD2 as D (5 bases). V dropped 4 bases and J dropped 5 bases, with 18 bases sitting between them. Germline CDR1 and CDR2: LNHDA and SQIVND (reference sequence). The CDR3 runs to 15 residues. This CDR3 is CASSRAARRSDEQYF. CDR3 sequence (DNA): TGTGCCAGTAGTAGGGCAGCAAGGAGGTCGGACGAGCAGTACTTC. The complete variable domain, with remaining parts taken from reference TRBV19 and TRBJ2-7, reads DGGITQSPKYLFRKEGQNVTLSCEQNLNHDAMYWYRQDPGQGLRLIYYSQIVNDFQKGDIAEGYSVSREKKESFPLTVTSAQKNPTAFYLCASSRAARRSDEQYFGPGTRLTVT.

This chain connects TRBV6-4 to TRBJ2-7; D may be TRBD1 (6 bases). Trimming cost V 4 bases and J 3 bases, with 10 bases left between them. The CDR3 consists of 13 residues. Germline V gene sequence: CDR1 MRHNA, CDR2 SNTAGT. The CDR3 region is CASSVQGNYEQYF. The CDR3 coding sequence is TGTGCCAGCAGTGTACAGGGAAACTACGAGCAGTACTTC.

This clone appeared a few times. In nucleotides, the CDR3 is TGTGCCAGCACTGGGGGGGAATCCGGGACAGGGACACCGGGCTACACCTTC. Amino acid sequence: CASTGGESGTGTPGYTF. The chain couples TRBV27 to TRBJ1-2, with 9 bases lining up with TRBD1. V gave up 7 bases and J gave up 8 bases; unmatched junction bases: 20. CDR1 is MNHEY and CDR2 is SMNVEV in the germline V gene (reference sequence). The CDR3 runs to 17 residues.

J is TRBJ2-2 and V is TRBV2; TRBD2 matches 8 bases. The CDR3 loop spans 15 amino acids. With V trimmed by 2 bases and J by 6 bases, 5 bases remained unmatched. Germline lookup yields CDR1 SNHLY and CDR2 FYNNEI. This CDR3 is CASSERGLGAGELFF. CDR3 in DNA: TGTGCCAGCAGTGAAAGGGGACTAGGCGCCGGGGAGCTGTTTTTT.

The rearrangement links TRBV11-1 to TRBJ2-1; D remains unclear. The ends were cut back, 5 bases at V and 0 bases at J, with 8 bases in the middle. The germline V gene encodes CDR1 SGHAT and CDR2 FQDESV (reference sequence). The CDR3 extends over 14 amino acids. CDR3 sequence reads: CASSLEPSYNEQFF. As DNA, the CDR3 is TGTGCCAGCAGCCTCGAGCCCTCCTACAATGAGCAGTTCTTC. The entire variable domain, with the rest obtained from reference TRBV11-1 and TRBJ2-1, is as follows: EAEVAQSPRYKITEKSQAVAFWCDPISGHATLYWYRQILGQGPELLVQFQDESVVDDSQLPKDRFSAERLKGVDSTLKIQPAELGDSAMYLCASSLEPSYNEQFFGPGTRLTVL.

The J gene is TRBJ1-2, the V gene TRBV9; no clear D. Germline V CDR1 and CDR2: SGDLS, YYNGEE. V lost 4 bases, J lost 4 bases, and 11 bases lay in between. The CDR3 consists of 13 residues. CDR3 coding DNA: TGTGCCAGCAGCCCCCCTGGGCCCTATGGCTACACCTTC. The encoded protein is CASSPPGPYGYTF.

The chain carries TRBV7-9 and TRBJ2-7; TRBD1 matches 7 bases. The V segment lost 4 bases and the J segment 2 bases; nucleotides outside the gene matches: 11. The CDR3 loop spans 16 amino acids. Germline loops: CDR1 SEHNR, CDR2 FQNEAQ (reference sequence). The CDR3, as DNA: TGTGCCAGCAGCTCGCTTACAGGGGAAAATGCCTACGAGCAGTACTTC. Translation: CASSSLTGENAYEQYF.

This clone came up a few times. This rearrangement joins TRBV18 to TRBJ1-2, with 7 bases matching TRBD1. The CDR3 contains 13 residues. Germline CDR1 reads KGHSH; CDR2 reads LQKENI. The V segment lost 6 bases and the J segment 2 bases; nucleotides outside the gene matches: 3. CDR3 nucleotides: TGTGCCAGCTCCGGACAGGTGAACTATGGCTACACCTTC. Amino acids: CASSGQVNYGYTF.

This chain uses TRBV5-1 with TRBJ2-2; the D gene is possibly TRBD2 (5 bases). The CDR3 extends over 15 amino acids. V was cut by 0 bases and J by 4 bases, with 10 bases left in between. Germline V gene data show CDR1 as SGHRS and CDR2 as YFSETQ. As DNA, the CDR3 is TGCGCCAGCAGCTTGGGGGGAGTATTCACCGGGGAGCTGTTTTTT. Protein sequence: CASSLGGVFTGELFF.

This sequence joins TRBV29-1 and TRBJ2-5, with no clear D. CDR3 length equals 12 residues. Germline CDR1 SQVTM, CDR2 ANQGSEA. V was trimmed by 5 bases and J by 1 base, leaving 8 bases between them. DNA of the CDR3: TGCAGCGTTACCCTACTCCAAGAGACCCAGTACTTC. Amino acid sequence: CSVTLLQETQYF.

This clone was recorded only once. The chain recombines TRBV6-2 or TRBV6-3 with TRBJ1-2, with D tentatively TRBD1 (6 bases). V gave up 5 bases and J gave up 4 bases, with 20 bases separating them. CDR1 MNHEY and CDR2 SVGEGT come from the germline V gene. CDR3 length equals 16 residues. CDR3 amino acids: CASSHPGRGSFYGYTF. The CDR3 DNA reads as TGTGCCAGCAGTCACCCCGGGAGGGGGAGTTTCTATGGCTACACCTTC.

The CDR3 region has the DNA TGCGCCAGCAGCTTACGACAGGGTCTATCTTTGGAGACCCAGTACTTC. This codes for CASSLRQGLSLETQYF. The chain carries TRBV5-1 and TRBJ2-5, with TRBD1 matching 7 bases. The CDR3 totals 16 residues. V lost 2 bases to trimming and J lost 5 bases; unmatched junction nucleotides: 12. Per the germline V gene, CDR1 is SGHRS and CDR2 is YFSETQ.

This clone was seen more than once but under ten times. Other DNA sequences in this specimen translate into the identical CDR3. The chain couples TRBV24-1 to TRBJ1-2; 10 nucleotides align to TRBD1. The CDR3 is made up of 13 amino acids. The germline V gene has CDR1 KGHDR and CDR2 SFDVKD. The junction had 3 bases not matched to a gene; V was cut back by 4 bases and J by 8 bases. The CDR3 DNA reads as TGTGCCACCAGTGACGGGACAGGGGACGGCTACACCTTC. Its translation is CATSDGTGDGYTF.